The clone carrying this T cell receptor beta chain has a handful of counts. Per the authors' pipeline: Reference gene primer amplification gave estimated nucleated cell counts. Profiling relied on immunoSEQ multiplex PCR, and the TCRdb table lists in-frame clones only, not all of them. The D gene and trimming were derived from the DNA, and the V and J assignments and clone size from that table. Counted here are more than 110,000 clones, 70% to 85% occurring once; the ten biggest clones make up approximately 3.6%. This record comes from a study of blood T cell repertoires in COVID-19. Study background: COVID-19 samples from acute and convalescent phases originated in the United States, Italy and Spain.

The V and J ends lost 3 bases and 3 bases respectively, with 15 bases between them. Germline V gene sequence: CDR1 LNHNV, CDR2 YYDKDF (reference sequence). The CDR3 is made up of 16 amino acids. Sequenced sample: peripheral blood. This receptor was taken from a man aged 55-75 years with acute or convalescent COVID-19. V is TRBV15 and J is TRBJ1-5; TRBD1 is a possible D gene (6 bases). CDR3 in amino acids: CATSSQTGQFNQPQHF. DNA for the CDR3: TGTGCCACCAGCAGCCAAACCGGACAGTTCAATCAGCCCCAGCATTTT.